This TCR beta chain is from a study of blood T cell repertoires in COVID-19. This clone was counted once. The V gene's germline CDR1 is KGHSH and CDR2 LQKENI. The CDR3 is made up of 14 amino acids. The V and J ends lost 0 bases and 0 bases respectively, with 5 bases between them. In the original analysis: Amplification of reference gene primers was used by the study to estimate nucleated cell counts. The assay was immunoSEQ multiplex PCR, and TCRdb's table has in-frame clones only and misses some. That table furnishes V, J and clone size, whereas the DNA furnished D and trimming. The sample carries 150,000 to 200,000 clones, roughly 91% recorded once.

The source of this sequence is a woman between 50 and 59 years old with acute or convalescent COVID-19. V and J are TRBV18 and TRBJ1-2; D gene ambiguous. Input material: peripheral blood. CDR3 residues: CASSPPTPNYGYTF. The CDR3 DNA follows: TGTGCCAGCTCACCACCGACACCTAACTATGGCTACACCTTC.